The 17 T cell receptor beta chains in this list originate from one sample, sequenced in a study of blood T cells in healthy people across ages (dated by TCRdb to the mid-2010s). The library was produced with 5' RACE. TCRdb names Illumina HiSeq 2500 as the instrument used. A second PCR of about 7 to 12 cycles was performed with a sample-barcoded 5' primer and a J-beta primer mix. TCRdb itself trimmed the public reads at Q25 with fastp, ran MiXCR and retained productive beta chains. Each CDR3 protein appears once, grouped with its most common genes and DNA. The sample table contains 730,000 or so distinct CDR3 sequences; only one count was recorded for roughly 44% of them. The ten largest clonotypes hold less than 25% of the sample. The source material was blood. Source of these receptors: a woman aged 60-75 years in good health.

The sample holds a few counts of this clonotype. The chain uses TRBV9 and TRBJ2-7, with unresolved D. Germline V gene lookup returns CDR1 SGDLS and CDR2 YYNGEE. The CDR3 runs 15 residues. With 0 bases removed from V and 10 bases from J, the gap between germline ends came to 20 bases. CDR3 region: CASSVGLTQTSAQYF. For the CDR3, the DNA is TGTGCCAGCAGCGTAGGCCTAACCCAGACTTCGGCTCAGTACTTC.

This chain links TRBV2 with TRBJ1-2; the match to TRBD1 covers 9 bases. This CDR3 spans 14 amino acids. The V gene end was trimmed by 3 bases and the J gene end by 8 bases; junction bases not matched to a gene: 7. Germline CDR1 and CDR2: SNHLY and FYNNEI. The CDR3 DNA reads TGTGCCAGCAGTGACTCGGGACAGGGATCGGGCTACACCTTC. This encodes CASSDSGQGSGYTF.

This chain joins TRBV3-1 and TRBJ2-7; no firm D call. The germline V gene encodes CDR1 LGHDT and CDR2 YNNKEL (reference sequence). CDR3 length: 12 amino acids. Trimming stripped 1 base from V and 4 bases from J, with 5 bases between. CDR3 DNA: TGTGCCAGCAGCCAAGTGTGGTACGAGCAGTACTTC. This codes for CASSQVWYEQYF.

This clonotype was counted many times. The chain has TRBV9 and TRBJ1-2; D is ambiguous. The V gene lost 0 bases and the J gene lost 5 bases, with 8 bases spanning the gap. CDR1 SGDLS and CDR2 YYNGEE come from the germline V gene. This CDR3 spans 13 amino acids. In nucleotides, the CDR3 is TGTGCCAGCAGCGTAGCTCTGGATTATGGCTACACCTTC. Translation gives CASSVALDYGYTF.

This clonotype was observed a single time. CDR3 sequence: CASRPTGTSGRGFSTDTQYF. The CDR3 DNA is TGTGCCAGCAGACCTACGGGGACTAGCGGGAGGGGTTTCAGCACAGATACGCAGTATTTT. This chain connects TRBV7-2 to TRBJ2-3; TRBD2 matches 16 bases. This CDR3 has 20 amino acids. With V trimmed by 6 bases and J by 0 bases, 12 bases remained unmatched. Germline V gene lookup returns CDR1 SGHTA and CDR2 FQGNSA.

The rearrangement links TRBV27 to TRBJ1-1, with TRBD1 identical over 9 bases. CDR3 length equals 14 residues. Trimming took 5 bases from V and 5 from J; bases not matched to a gene: 6. Germline V CDR1 and CDR2: MNHEY, SMNVEV (reference sequence). CDR3 DNA: TGTGCCAGCAGTACACCGGGACAGGGAACTGAAGCTTTCTTT. This gives the protein CASSTPGQGTEAFF.

This clonotype occurred many times. The rearrangement joins TRBV9 to TRBJ2-1, with 7 bases matching TRBD2. Germline loops: CDR1 SGDLS, CDR2 YYNGEE. The CDR3 covers 15 residues. With V trimmed by 1 base and J by 5 bases, 6 bases remained unmatched. CDR3 in DNA: TGTGCCAGCAGCGTATTCGGGGGGACTAACAATGAGCAGTTCTTC. It translates to CASSVFGGTNNEQFF.

The chain combines TRBV11-1 with TRBJ2-7; D is undetermined. Germline CDR1 and CDR2: SGHAT and FQDESV (reference sequence). The CDR3 has 12 residues. Trimming removed 3 bases at V and 6 bases at J, with 9 bases between. CDR3 protein: CASSLQVAEQYF. CDR3 in DNA: TGTGCCAGCAGCTTGCAGGTGGCCGAGCAGTACTTC. The variable domain in full, completed from reference TRBV11-1 and TRBJ2-7, reads EAEVAQSPRYKITEKSQAVAFWCDPISGHATLYWYRQILGQGPELLVQFQDESVVDDSQLPKDRFSAERLKGVDSTLKIQPAELGDSAMYLCASSLQVAEQYFGPGTRLTVT.

DNA of the CDR3: TGTGCCAGCAGTTACGGGCAGCCTACCTACGAGCAGTACTTC. Protein: CASSYGQPTYEQYF. The chain employs TRBV6-2 or TRBV6-3 and TRBJ2-7; D is ambiguous. Per germline, CDR1 MNHEY and CDR2 SVGEGT. V was trimmed by 2 bases and J by 2 bases, leaving 10 bases between them. This CDR3 region has 14 residues.

This clonotype showed up just a few times. This sequence joins TRBV25-1 and TRBJ1-4; D uncertain. The CDR3 is 16 residues long. In germline, CDR1 is MGHDK, CDR2 SYGVNS. With 0 bases removed from V and 0 bases from J, the gap between germline ends came to 8 bases. The CDR3 DNA reads as TGTGCCAGCAGTGAATATTCCGGAGCAACTAATGAAAAACTGTTTTTT. It encodes CASSEYSGATNEKLFF.

As DNA, the CDR3 is TGTGCCAGCAATCTTGTCTACACTGAAGCTTTCTTT. Residues: CASNLVYTEAFF. This chain links TRBV25-1 with TRBJ1-1; D call uncertain. The V gene lost 7 bases and the J gene lost 3 bases, with 9 bases spanning the gap. The CDR3 is 12 residues long. Germline-derived CDR1 and CDR2 are MGHDK and SYGVNS.

The chain is built from TRBV20-1 and TRBJ1-2, with TRBD1 identical over 7 bases. Trimming removed 2 bases from V and 3 bases from J; junction bases left unmatched: 3. This CDR3 is 13 amino acids long. Germline assignment: CDR1 DFQATT and CDR2 SNEGSKA (reference sequence). In nucleotides, the CDR3 is TGCAGTGCTAGAACAGGGGATTACTATGGCTACACCTTC. Amino acid sequence: CSARTGDYYGYTF.

This clonotype has ten or more counts. The chain carries TRBV10-3 and TRBJ1-5; D remains unclear. V dropped 0 bases and J dropped 6 bases, with 3 bases sitting between them. CDR1 is ENHRY and CDR2 is SYGVKD in the germline V gene. The CDR3 runs to 12 residues. The CDR3 DNA follows: TGTGCCATCAGTGAGTCTTCTCAGCCCCAGCATTTT. Its protein is CAISESSQPQHF.

The chain links TRBV4-3 to TRBJ1-6; 7 bases align to TRBD1. From germline, CDR1 is LGHNA and CDR2 YSLEER. J was trimmed by 8 bases and V by 1 base; bases with no gene match: 8. The length of the CDR3 is 16 residues. The CDR3 loop is CASSQAVDRAYSPLHF. The DNA for the CDR3 is TGCGCCAGCAGCCAAGCTGTTGACAGGGCGTATTCACCCCTCCACTTT.

A few counts support this clonotype. The chain is built from TRBV6-2 or TRBV6-3 and TRBJ2-5; D call uncertain. Germline V gene lookup returns CDR1 MNHEY and CDR2 SVGEGT. V lost 6 bases and J 11 bases, leaving 13 bases between the germline ends. This CDR3 comprises 11 residues. This CDR3 reads CASSSYDGQYF. The CDR3 nucleotides read TGTGCCAGCAGCAGCTATGACGGGCAGTACTTC.

The V and J genes are TRBV29-1 and TRBJ1-1; 8 bases are a match to TRBD1. The CDR3 is 15 amino acids. V trimming: 5 bases; J trimming: 1 base; junction bases outside the gene matches: 9. The germline CDR1 and CDR2 sequences are SQVTM and ANQGSEA. CDR3: CSVTPGQEKNTEAFF. The CDR3 coding sequence is TGCAGCGTTACTCCGGGACAGGAGAAGAACACTGAAGCTTTCTTT.

The chain recombines TRBV6-2 or TRBV6-3 with TRBJ2-6, with TRBD1 identical over 7 bases. Unmatched junction bases numbered 8, after V lost 0 bases and J lost 0 bases. CDR1 MNHEY and CDR2 SVGEGT come from the germline V gene. There are 19 residues in the CDR3. The CDR3 DNA is TGTGCCAGCAGTTACTCTCCGACAGGGAAGAGCTCTGGGGCCAACGTCCTGACTTTC. This sequence encodes CASSYSPTGKSSGANVLTF.